The rows below give T cell receptor beta chains drawn from one sample of a study of blood T cell repertoires in COVID-19. Profiling relied on immunoSEQ multiplex PCR, and the TCRdb table lists in-frame clones only, not all of them. This table holds tens of thousands of clones, approximately 78% found once. The sample comprised peripheral blood. Receptor source: a human donor in a cohort sampled during active COVID-19. The CDR3 runs from the conserved cysteine through the conserved F or W. A D gene is named only where the DNA matches it firmly. Clone sizes are given selectively: once, few, many, or a class where the clone is expanded.

>TRBJ1-1|14|TRBV3-1/TRBV3-2|-|TRBD1
TGTGCCAGCAGCGCCCAGGGGGCGCGCACTGAAGCTTTCTTT
CASSAQGARTEAFF
>TRBJ1-2|15|TRBV18|-|-
TGTGCCAGCTCACCACCGGAAATGGACAGATATGGCTACACCTTC
CASSPPEMDRYGYTF
>TRBJ2-5|15|TRBV10-2|once|TRBD2
TGCGCCAGCGAGGGGAGCGGGGGGTACCAAGAGACCCAGTACTTC
CASEGSGGYQETQYF
>TRBJ1-2|13|TRBV11-2|-|-
TGTGCCAGCAGCCCCGCCGGGGGGTATGGCTACACCTTC
CASSPAGGYGYTF
>TRBJ2-7|15|TRBV7-8|-|TRBD2
TGTGCCAGCAGCGAACTAGCGGGGGGCCGGGACGAGCAGTACTTC
CASSELAGGRDEQYF
>TRBJ2-2|16|TRBV19|-|TRBD2
TGTGCCAGTAGTATCCCTAGCGGGACGAACACCGGGGAGCTGTTTTTT
CASSIPSGTNTGELFF
>TRBJ1-4|15|TRBV28|-|TRBD1
TGTGCCAGCAGTCCGCCCGGGACAGAGAATGAAAAACTGTTTTTT
CASSPPGTENEKLFF
>TRBJ1-2|14|TRBV9|-|-
TGTGCCAGCAGCCCCACTGGGGGGGACTATGGCTACACCTTC
CASSPTGGDYGYTF
>TRBJ1-4|15|TRBV18|-|-
TGTGCCAGCTCACCACCGGGCAGTTTAAATGAAAAACTGTTTTTT
CASSPPGSLNEKLFF
>TRBJ1-1|13|TRBV2|-|-
TGTGCCAGCAGTGAAACGGTTGGCACTGAAGCTTTCTTT
CASSETVGTEAFF
>TRBJ1-1|12|TRBV4-1|-|TRBD1
TGCGCCAGTGGACAGGGGAACACTGAAGCTTTCTTT
CASGQGNTEAFF